This T cell receptor (beta chain) was profiled in a study of sequential checkpoint blockade in melanoma. The table lists this clone with a few counts. Antigen unknown. This CDR3 contains 17 residues. Unmatched junction bases numbered 3, after V lost 3 bases and J lost 3 bases. Germline V gene lookup returns CDR1 SGHNT and CDR2 YENEEA. Treatment indicated: randomized to nivolumab then ipilimumab (arm A) or the reverse (arm B). Profiling relied on immunoSEQ multiplex PCR, and the TCRdb table lists in-frame clones only, not all of them. The data show 5,500 or so clones, just under 40% seen once. Points from the study as a whole: For nivolumab-first patients, baseline tumor clonality was associated with response.

The origin of this receptor is a human donor with melanoma. This specimen consisted of tumor tissue (inferred from file names), obtained from a patient given nivolumab and ipilimumab in sequence. The V and J genes are TRBV11-3 and TRBJ2-6, with 12 bases that match TRBD1. CDR3 DNA: TGTGCCAGCAGCTTCGGGACAGGGGGCCTTGGGGCCAACGTCCTGACTTTC. This codes for CASSFGTGGLGANVLTF.